This is a list of T cell receptor beta chains from one sample in a study of shared clonotypes between healthy human individuals. The method was immunoSEQ multiplex PCR; TCRdb's version includes in-frame clones alone and lacks a portion of them. The sample lists millions of clones; 85% to 95% were seen once. The sequencing input was naive CD4+ T cells sorted from blood. These receptor sequences come from a man aged 18 to 35 in good health. The CDR3 runs from the conserved cysteine through the conserved F or W. D genes are given only for firm matches. Clone size appears in some rows only: once, few, many, or a class for an expanded clone.

V gene	clone size	J gene	D gene	CDR3 protein
TRBV9	NA	TRBJ2-6	NA	CASSENRAGANVLTF
TRBV6-1	NA	TRBJ1-3	TRBD1	CASILRSGGGNTIYF
TRBV19	NA	TRBJ1-1	NA	CASSSTVGANTEAFF
TRBV5-1	NA	TRBJ1-2	NA	CASSAGAIAYGYTF
TRBV7-6	NA	TRBJ1-4	NA	CASSLGVGQGRNEKLFF
TRBV2	NA	TRBJ2-3	TRBD1	CASRRRDRDTDTQYF
TRBV2	NA	TRBJ2-7	NA	CASSDSPGPTYEQYF
TRBV6-5	NA	TRBJ2-3	NA	CASSPAGLSTDTQYF
TRBV10-1	once	TRBJ1-1	NA	CASSDVQGAEAFF
TRBV5-1	NA	TRBJ2-5	NA	CASSLGALSGQETQYF
TRBV25-1	NA	TRBJ2-7	TRBD2	CASSESLAGAYEQYF
TRBV7-9	once	TRBJ1-1	NA	CASSSRGPLNTEAFF
TRBV30	NA	TRBJ1-2	TRBD1	CAWPRQGAQNYGYTF
TRBV28	NA	TRBJ2-7	NA	CASSLREQYF
TRBV5-1	NA	TRBJ2-3	TRBD2	CASSDFSGGATDTQYF
TRBV6-5	NA	TRBJ2-7	NA	CAIKKTGKSSYEQYF
TRBV6-6	NA	TRBJ2-7	TRBD1	CASRGQVDRLYEQYF
TRBV7-2	NA	TRBJ2-3	TRBD1	CASSLTIQGAADTQYF
TRBV2	NA	TRBJ1-2	NA	CASSPVRGYTF
TRBV6-5	NA	TRBJ2-1	NA	CASSSLSGTPNNEQFF
TRBV5-1	NA	TRBJ2-7	NA	CASSLGQASYEQYF
TRBV30	NA	TRBJ1-3	NA	CAWETGRGHTIYF
TRBV5-1	NA	TRBJ2-5	TRBD2	CASSPSGEGMETQYF
TRBV7-2	NA	TRBJ1-1	TRBD1	CASSWTGVTEAFF
TRBV18	NA	TRBJ1-2	TRBD1	CASSPGQGNYGYTF
TRBV7-9	NA	TRBJ1-1	NA	CASSLKDRQKAFF
TRBV25-1	NA	TRBJ2-5	NA	CASSELAAAGQYF
TRBV28	NA	TRBJ1-2	NA	CASSRPGTLYYGYTF
TRBV5-1	NA	TRBJ2-7	NA	CASSLISSEREQYF
TRBV30	NA	TRBJ1-1	NA	CAWSVGTNTEAFF
TRBV30	NA	TRBJ1-6	NA	CAWSRQEPISPLHF